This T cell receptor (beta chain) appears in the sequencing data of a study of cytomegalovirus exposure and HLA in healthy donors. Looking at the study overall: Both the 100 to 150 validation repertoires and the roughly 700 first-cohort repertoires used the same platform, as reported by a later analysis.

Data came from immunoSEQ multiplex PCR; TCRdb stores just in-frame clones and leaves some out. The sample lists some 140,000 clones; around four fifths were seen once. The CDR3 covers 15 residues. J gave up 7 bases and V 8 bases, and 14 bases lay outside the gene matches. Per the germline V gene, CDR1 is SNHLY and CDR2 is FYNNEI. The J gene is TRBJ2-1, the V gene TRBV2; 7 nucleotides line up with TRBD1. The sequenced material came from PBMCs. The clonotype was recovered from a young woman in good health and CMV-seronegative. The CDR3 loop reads CASQVVRGSSNEQFF. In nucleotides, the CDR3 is TGTGCCAGCCAGGTCGTCAGGGGGTCTAGTAATGAGCAGTTCTTC.